Listed here is a single T cell receptor beta chain. The treatment here: randomized to nivolumab then ipilimumab (arm A) or the reverse (arm B). No patient had prior DNA-damaging chemotherapy. PBMC sorting kept live CD3+CD8+ cells without CD19 or CD56. The entry originates in a study of sequential checkpoint blockade in melanoma. Study background: Arm A got nivolumab then ipilimumab; arm B the reverse, 1:1. Maintenance nivolumab came after either treatment sequence.

V lost 0 bases to trimming and J lost 3 bases, with 15 bases between them. Germline V lookup: CDR1 LGHNA, CDR2 YSLEER. CDR3 length equals 16 residues. Some clones are missing from TCRdb's copy, which holds only in-frame ones; the method was immunoSEQ multiplex PCR. The sample contains around 21,000 clones, roughly four fifths of which appear only once. The TCR sequence derives from a human donor with melanoma. The chain couples TRBV4-3 to TRBJ2-7, with D possibly matching TRBD1 (5 bases). This specimen consisted of CD8+ T cells sorted from blood (inferred from file names), obtained from a patient given nivolumab and ipilimumab in sequence. CDR3 amino acids: CASSQEVGQGRYEQYF. DNA for the CDR3: TGCGCCAGCAGCCAAGAGGTGGGGCAGGGCCGCTACGAGCAGTACTTC.